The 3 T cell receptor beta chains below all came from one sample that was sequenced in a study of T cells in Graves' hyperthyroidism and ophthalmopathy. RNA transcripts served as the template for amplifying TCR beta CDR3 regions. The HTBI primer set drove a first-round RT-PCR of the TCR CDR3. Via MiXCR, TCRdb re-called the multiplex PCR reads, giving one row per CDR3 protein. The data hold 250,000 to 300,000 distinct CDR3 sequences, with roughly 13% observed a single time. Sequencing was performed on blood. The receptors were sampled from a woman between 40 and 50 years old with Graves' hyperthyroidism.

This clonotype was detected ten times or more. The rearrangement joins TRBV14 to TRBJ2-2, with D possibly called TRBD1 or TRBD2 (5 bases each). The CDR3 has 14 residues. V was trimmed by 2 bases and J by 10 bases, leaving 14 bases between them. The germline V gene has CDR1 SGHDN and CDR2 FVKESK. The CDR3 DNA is TGTGCCAGCAGCCAACGGGCCGCAGGGACGGAGCTGTTTTTT. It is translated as CASSQRAAGTELFF.

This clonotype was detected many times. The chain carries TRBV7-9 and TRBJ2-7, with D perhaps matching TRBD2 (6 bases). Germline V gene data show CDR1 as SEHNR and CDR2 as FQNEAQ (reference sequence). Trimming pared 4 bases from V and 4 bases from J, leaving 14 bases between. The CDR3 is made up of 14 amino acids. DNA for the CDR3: TGTGCCAGCAGCTCGGGCGGGATAGGGTACGAGCAGTACTTC. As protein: CASSSGGIGYEQYF.

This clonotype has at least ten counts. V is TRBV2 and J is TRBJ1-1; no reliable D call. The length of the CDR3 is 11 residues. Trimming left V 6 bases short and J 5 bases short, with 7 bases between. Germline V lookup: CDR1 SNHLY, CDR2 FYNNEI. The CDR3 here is CASRVETEAFF. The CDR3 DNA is TGTGCCAGCAGGGTGGAAACTGAAGCTTTCTTT.